The T cell receptor beta chain described here comes from a study of blood T cell repertoires in COVID-19 (dated by TCRdb to about 2020). In terms of the full investigation: Samples from collaborators originated in the United States, Italy and Spain and spanned both the acute and convalescent phases of COVID-19. The material from the prospective study consisted of cDNA or gDNA derived from T cells, B-cell-depleted T cells, or PBMCs. Deeply sampled blood TCRbeta repertoires from subjects exposed to, actively infected with, or recovered from COVID-19 were included in the dataset. The repertoires were released in a freely available public database meant as a resource for research on the immune response to SARS-CoV-2. The samples were drawn from two sources: the first 160 participants of the ongoing ImmuneRACE study, and approximately 1,300 subjects contributed by 6 global collaborators. Sample metadata almost always included a de-identified subject ID, COVID-19 status, age in years and sex. Where available, HLA class I and class II types were obtained from metadata supplied by the sample provider rather than from assay-based typing.

TCRbeta CDR3 regions were amplified from genomic DNA using the immunoSEQ Assay, a bias-controlled multiplex PCR. Concerning the study's data processing: Within the assay, amplification of reference gene primers was used to estimate how many nucleated cells each sample contained. Sequence reads were collapsed and filtered to measure the absolute abundance of every unique TCRbeta CDR3 rearrangement. For each sample, productive Simpson clonality was calculated as the square root of Simpson's diversity index across productive rearrangements. The clones in this table, taken by TCRdb from immuneACCESS, are in-frame only. Not every clone is retained; where verified, under half of the shortfall comes from an unresolved V gene, and the cause of the rest is unknown. That table furnishes V, J and clone size, whereas the DNA furnished D and trimming. The sample yields approximately 30,000 clones; more than 70% were counted once. Roughly 2.5% of the sample lies in the top ten.

The paper's findings and limits, for the study overall: The amount of clinical and demographic metadata varied by source and participant and was provided uncurated.

Each collaborating institution followed its own protocols to collect whole blood in K2EDTA tubes. For TCRbeta analysis, collaborators shipped samples as frozen whole blood, isolated PBMCs, or DNA extracted from either of those sample types. Regarding this clone: The target of this receptor is not known. There are no base qualities to consult, and no much larger clone falls within one base.

Taken from the germline V gene, the CDR1 and CDR2 loops are SGHRS and YFSETQ. Trimmed from V: 5 bases; trimmed from J: 5 bases; junction bases lacking a gene match: 8. Measured from the cysteine to the phenylalanine, the CDR3 is 14 residues long. Only CDR3 DNA is held: 42 bases, read in frame from base 1. This receptor was taken from a human donor in a cohort sampled during active COVID-19. Sequenced input: peripheral blood. This chain joins TRBV5-1 to TRBJ2-7; 9 junctional bases match TRBD1. The CDR3 corresponds to CASRSGTGLHEQYF. The base sequence is TGCGCCAGCAGATCCGGGACAGGGCTCCACGAGCAGTACTTC.